This T cell receptor beta chain is drawn from a study of T cells in Graves' hyperthyroidism and ophthalmopathy. Study-wide points: Expanded thyroid clonotypes (above 0.001) were mostly also found in blood.

At least ten counts were recorded for this clonotype. Its target is not known. Those patients with uncontrolled infection, other autoimmune disease, pregnancy or lactation were excluded. Diagnoses rested on clinical symptoms, serum thyroxine and TRAb, thyroid ultrasound and orbital computed tomography. The blood was taken when hyperthyroidism was first diagnosed, before any ophthalmopathy symptoms showed up. The CDR3 has 16 residues. Trimming removed 7 bases from V and 3 bases from J; junction bases left unmatched: 10. Researchers amplified the TCR beta CDR3 regions from RNA transcripts. HTBI primers were employed in a first-round RT-PCR of the TCR CDR3. TCRdb fed the multiplex PCR reads into MiXCR, producing one record per CDR3 protein. The sample lists around 380,000 distinct CDR3 sequences; roughly 13% were seen once.

The J gene is TRBJ2-3, the V gene TRBV12-3 or TRBV12-4; 10 bases are shared with TRBD2. The specimen was blood. This TCR was sampled from a man aged 25-45 years with Graves' hyperthyroidism that later progressed to Graves' ophthalmopathy. CDR3 sequence: CASTTKRGGWTDTQYF. CDR3 in DNA: TGTGCCAGCACCACAAAGCGGGGGGGATGGACAGATACGCAGTATTTT.